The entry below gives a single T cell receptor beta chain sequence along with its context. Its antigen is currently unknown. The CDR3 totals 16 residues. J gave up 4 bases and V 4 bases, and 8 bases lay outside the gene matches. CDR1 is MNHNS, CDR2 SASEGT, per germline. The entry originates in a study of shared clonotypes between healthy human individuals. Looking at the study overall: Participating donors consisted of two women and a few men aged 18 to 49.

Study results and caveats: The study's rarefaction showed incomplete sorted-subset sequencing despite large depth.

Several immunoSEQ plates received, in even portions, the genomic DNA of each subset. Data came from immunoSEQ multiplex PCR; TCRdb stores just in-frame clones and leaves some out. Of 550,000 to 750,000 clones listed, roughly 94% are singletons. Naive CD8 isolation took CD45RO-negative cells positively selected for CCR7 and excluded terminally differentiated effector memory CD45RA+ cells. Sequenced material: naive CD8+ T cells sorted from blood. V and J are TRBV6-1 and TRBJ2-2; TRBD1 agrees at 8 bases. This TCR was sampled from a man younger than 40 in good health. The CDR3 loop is CASSARAGGTTGELFF. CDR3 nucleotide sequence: TGTGCCAGCAGTGCTCGGGCAGGGGGCACCACCGGGGAGCTGTTTTTT.